These 31 T cell receptor beta chains came from one sample sequenced in a study of cytomegalovirus exposure and HLA in healthy donors. 60 Vbeta and 13 Jbeta primers were used in PCR. Data came from immunoSEQ multiplex PCR; TCRdb stores just in-frame clones and leaves some out. The sample contains about 130,000 clones, about 81% of which appear only once. Sequencing used PBMCs. The receptors come from a man aged 30 to 39 in good health and CMV-seronegative.

In its sample, this clone was seen a few times. The genes are TRBV7-3 and TRBJ2-1; 7 nucleotides match TRBD1. The germline V gene has CDR1 SGHTA and CDR2 FQGTGA. The CDR3 consists of 12 residues. The junction had 4 bases not matched to a gene; V was cut back by 4 bases and J by 10 bases. CDR3 sequence reads: CASSSTGYEQFF. The CDR3 nucleotides read TGTGCCAGCAGCTCGACAGGGTACGAGCAGTTCTTC.

The CDR3 loop is CANPHPKQVDEQYF. The DNA for the CDR3 is TGTGCCAACCCCCATCCGAAGCAGGTCGACGAGCAGTACTTC. V usage is TRBV21-1 and J usage is TRBJ2-7; the DNA was not used to check the table's D call, TRBD1. TRBV21-1 is described as a pseudogene. The CDR3 is 14 residues long.

This clone was seen only once. The chain combines TRBV6-1 with TRBJ1-6; D unresolved. V dropped 4 bases and J dropped 6 bases, with 7 bases sitting between them. The CDR3 is 13 residues long. Germline values: CDR1 MNHNS, CDR2 SASEGT. Here the CDR3 DNA reads TGTGCCAGCAGTGGAGTCTTTAATTCACCCCTCCACTTT. Its translation: CASSGVFNSPLHF.

The gene calls are TRBV7-3 and TRBJ2-4; the match to TRBD1 covers 9 bases. The CDR3 extends over 14 amino acids. V shed 0 bases, J shed 12 bases, and the junction held 6 bases outside the gene matches. Germline V gives CDR1 SGHTA, CDR2 FQGTGA. The CDR3 sequence is CASSLTGQGYSQYF. The CDR3 coding sequence is TGTGCCAGCAGCTTAACGGGACAGGGTTACAGTCAGTACTTC.

V is TRBV27 and J is TRBJ1-2; D may be TRBD1 (5 bases). Looked up from germline, CDR1 is MNHEY and CDR2 is SMNVEV (reference sequence). Trimming removed 4 bases at V and 5 bases at J, with 17 bases between. The CDR3 has 15 amino acids. The CDR3 sequence is CASSSPGGDLYGYTF. The CDR3 bases are TGTGCCAGCAGTTCCCCTGGGGGGGACCTATATGGCTACACCTTC.

This chain uses TRBV14 with TRBJ2-7; D unclear. Germline V CDR1 and CDR2: SGHDN, FVKESK. The CDR3 extends over 13 amino acids. V was cut by 4 bases and J by 2 bases, with 9 bases left in between. The CDR3 protein is CASSPRSTYEQYF. CDR3 DNA: TGTGCCAGCAGCCCGCGGAGTACCTACGAGCAGTACTTC.

This clone was observed once. V and J are TRBV6-4 and TRBJ2-3; D is perhaps TRBD2 (5 bases). Germline V gives CDR1 MRHNA, CDR2 SNTAGT. This CDR3 comprises 17 residues. Between the trimmed V and J ends, which lost 0 bases and 2 bases, there was a span of 15 bases. The chain's CDR3 is CASSDSSRVANTDTQYF. Written as DNA, the CDR3 is TGTGCCAGCAGTGACTCGAGTCGGGTAGCGAACACAGATACGCAGTATTTT.

This clone was seen only a few times. The V and J genes are TRBV7-9 and TRBJ2-4, with D possibly matching TRBD1 (5 bases). V dropped 0 bases and J dropped 11 bases, with 14 bases sitting between them. Germline V gene lookup returns CDR1 SEHNR and CDR2 FQNEAQ (reference sequence). The CDR3 has 14 residues. CDR3 bases: TGTGCCAGCAGCTTAGCGACAGAGTTTTATCTTCAGTACTTC. Translation: CASSLATEFYLQYF.

The gene calls are TRBV7-9 and TRBJ1-2; TRBD1 might be the D (5 bases). Germline-derived CDR1 and CDR2 are SEHNR and FQNEAQ (reference sequence). This CDR3 is built from 13 residues. Trimming left V 4 bases short and J 7 bases short, with 13 bases between. The CDR3 spells CASSSSGNGGYTF. CDR3 nucleotide sequence: TGTGCCAGCAGCTCATCAGGGAACGGTGGCTACACCTTC. Full variable domain (rest looked up from reference TRBV7-9 and TRBJ1-2): DTGVSQNPRHKITKRGQNVTFRCDPISEHNRLYWYRQTLGQGPEFLTYFQNEAQLEKSRLLSDRFSAERPKGSFSTLEIQRTEQGDSAMYLCASSSSGNGGYTFGSGTRLTVV.

The CDR3 loop is CASSHRRAGNTIYF. The CDR3, as DNA: TGCGCCAGCAGTCATCGCAGGGCTGGAAACACCATATATTTT. This chain joins TRBV23-1 and TRBJ1-3; a possible D gene is TRBD1 (5 bases). TRBV23-1 is known as an ORF, though its function is uncertain. V gave up 3 bases and J gave up 2 bases, with 8 bases separating them. The CDR3 is 14 residues long.

This clone was recorded only once. The rearrangement joins TRBV5-1 to TRBJ2-1, with D possibly TRBD2 on 5 matching bases. Trimming shortened V by 0 bases and J by 2 bases, and 9 bases separated the two germline ends. This CDR3 contains 15 residues. The germline CDR1 and CDR2 sequences are SGHRS and YFSETQ. CDR3 sequence (DNA): TGCGCCAGCAGCTTGGATACTAGACCCTACAATGAGCAGTTCTTC. Encoded protein: CASSLDTRPYNEQFF.

The chain couples TRBV19 to TRBJ2-3, with TRBD2 identical over 11 bases. Per germline, CDR1 LNHDA and CDR2 SQIVND (reference sequence). V lost 5 bases and J lost 0; bases outside the gene matches: 4. This CDR3 is built from 16 residues. CDR3 protein: CASSPRLAGSTDTQYF. The CDR3 bases are TGTGCCAGTAGTCCCCGACTAGCGGGAAGCACAGATACGCAGTATTTT. The variable domain in full, completed from reference TRBV19 and TRBJ2-3, reads DGGITQSPKYLFRKEGQNVTLSCEQNLNHDAMYWYRQDPGQGLRLIYYSQIVNDFQKGDIAEGYSVSREKKESFPLTVTSAQKNPTAFYLCASSPRLAGSTDTQYFGPGTRLTVL.

The chain employs TRBV5-6 and TRBJ1-6, with 7 positions matching TRBD1. The CDR3 sequence is 13 residues long. CDR1 SGHDT and CDR2 YYEEEE come from the germline V gene. V lost 0 bases and J lost 13; bases outside the gene matches: 4. CDR3 in amino acids: CASSLGQGAPLHF. The CDR3 DNA reads TGTGCCAGCAGCTTGGGACAGGGAGCGCCCCTCCACTTT. Combining the CDR3 with reference TRBV5-6 and TRBJ1-6 gives the whole variable domain DAGVTQSPTHLIKTRGQQVTLRCSPKSGHDTVSWYQQALGQGPQFIFQYYEEEERQRGNFPDRFSGHQFPNYSSELNVNALLLGDSALYLCASSLGQGAPLHFGNGTRLTVT.

Concerning this clone: The germline gene is not matched at one end of the junction; a read error may be the cause. The chain is built from TRBV13 and TRBJ2-6; the D gene is possibly TRBD1 (5 bases). This CDR3 is built from 17 residues. The germline V gene encodes CDR1 PRHDT and CDR2 FYEKMQ (reference sequence). The CDR3 region has the DNA TGTGCCAGCAGCTTAGGGGGGCCAAGCTCTGGGGCCAACGGCCTGACTTTC. Its translation is CASSLGGPSSGANGLTF. Drawing the rest from reference TRBV13 and TRBJ2-6, the complete variable domain is AAGVIQSPRHLIKEKRETATLKCYPIPRHDTVYWYQQGPGQDPQFLISFYEKMQSDKGSIPDRFSAQQFSDYHSELNMSSLELGDSALYFCASSLGGPSSGANGLTFGAGSRLTVL.

V is TRBV6-6 and J is TRBJ1-2; D is perhaps TRBD1 (5 bases). V lost 6 bases, J lost 1 base, and 9 bases lay in between. CDR3 length: 13 residues. Germline V gene lookup returns CDR1 MNHNY and CDR2 SVGAGI (reference sequence). The chain's CDR3 is CASRDRGNYGYTF. In DNA, the CDR3 is TGTGCCAGCAGGGATAGGGGTAACTATGGCTACACCTTC.

V usage is TRBV7-9 and J usage is TRBJ1-2, with 10 bases identical to TRBD1. Per the germline V gene, CDR1 is SEHNR and CDR2 is FQNEAQ (reference sequence). This CDR3 comprises 15 residues. Trimming cost V 5 bases and J 6 bases; bases outside gene matches: 9. The CDR3 nucleotides read TGTGCCAGCAGCCACCGGACAGGGGGTACAGATGGCTACACCTTC. This codes for CASSHRTGGTDGYTF.

The chain is built from TRBV5-8 and TRBJ1-4, with D possibly TRBD1 on 6 matching bases. This CDR3 is 15 amino acids long. V lost 4 bases and J lost 7, with 17 bases in between. Germline CDR1 is SGHTS and CDR2 is YDEGEE. The CDR3 bases are TGTGCCAGCAGCCGGACCGACAGGCCTCCTGAAAAACTGTTTTTT. This sequence encodes CASSRTDRPPEKLFF.

In its sample, this clone was seen a few times. The chain links TRBV7-9 to TRBJ2-2; the D gene is possibly TRBD2 (5 bases). The V and J ends lost 5 bases and 5 bases respectively, with 9 bases between them. Germline CDR1 reads SEHNR; CDR2 reads FQNEAQ (reference sequence). The CDR3 is made up of 13 amino acids. The CDR3 loop is CASSLDYTGELFF. CDR3 bases: TGTGCCAGCAGCCTAGACTATACCGGGGAGCTGTTTTTT.

This sequence joins TRBV19 and TRBJ1-5; TRBD1 aligns across 9 bases. The CDR3 is made up of 15 amino acids. With 1 base clipped from V and 6 bases from J, the junction kept 4 bases outside the gene matches. Germline V lookup: CDR1 LNHDA, CDR2 SQIVND (reference sequence). Here the CDR3 reads CASSIVGQGAQPQHF. For the CDR3, the DNA is TGTGCCAGTAGTATAGTGGGACAGGGAGCTCAGCCCCAGCATTTT.

This chain links TRBV27 with TRBJ1-5; 12 bases are a match to TRBD1. CDR3 length equals 20 residues. V lost 4 bases to trimming and J lost 2 bases; unmatched junction nucleotides: 15. The germline CDR1 and CDR2 sequences are MNHEY and SMNVEV (reference sequence). The CDR3: CASSSRVGDRGPVGNQPQHF. The CDR3 DNA is TGTGCCAGCAGTTCCCGAGTGGGGGACAGGGGGCCAGTAGGCAATCAGCCCCAGCATTTT.

The sample holds one count of this clone. The rearrangement uses TRBV27 and TRBJ2-7, with unresolved D. The CDR3 totals 12 residues. Germline assignment: CDR1 MNHEY and CDR2 SMNVEV (reference sequence). V lost 5 bases and J 6 bases, leaving 11 bases between the germline ends. The CDR3 region is CASSPPGSEQYF. The CDR3 coding sequence is TGTGCCAGCAGTCCCCCCGGGTCCGAGCAGTACTTC.

DNA of the CDR3: TGCGCCAGCAACCCGGGACAATACAATGAGCAGTTCTTC. Translated: CASNPGQYNEQFF. V gene TRBV5-1 combines with J gene TRBJ2-1; perhaps TRBD1 as D (6 bases). This CDR3 is 13 amino acids long. V lost 6 bases and J lost 4, with 11 bases in between. The V gene's germline CDR1 is SGHRS and CDR2 YFSETQ.

The V and J genes are TRBV6-5 and TRBJ2-2, with D perhaps TRBD1 (6 bases). The length of the CDR3 is 14 residues. In germline, CDR1 is MNHEY, CDR2 SVGAGI. V was trimmed by 6 bases and J by 2 bases, leaving 10 bases between them. The CDR3 DNA reads as TGTGCCAGCAGACTACAGGGAAACACCGGGGAGCTGTTTTTT. It encodes CASRLQGNTGELFF.

The rearrangement joins TRBV7-8 to TRBJ1-1, with 7 bases identical to TRBD1. J lost 6 bases, V lost 6 bases, and 10 bases had no gene match. Germline V gene sequence: CDR1 SGHVS, CDR2 FQNEAQ. The CDR3 runs to 14 residues. The CDR3 DNA reads TGTGCCAGCAGGTGGCAGGGGGTCTTGGCTGAAGCTTTCTTT. Protein sequence: CASRWQGVLAEAFF.

The chain has TRBV27 and TRBJ2-1, with TRBD2 identical over 12 bases. Looked up from germline, CDR1 is MNHEY and CDR2 is SMNVEV (reference sequence). The J segment lost 9 bases and the V segment lost 7 bases, leaving 13 bases of the junction unmatched. The CDR3 has 16 residues. As DNA, the CDR3 is TGTGCCAGCACTGAAACAGGGTCTAGCGGGAGGGCTGAGCAGTTCTTC. Its protein is CASTETGSSGRAEQFF.

The table lists this clone with a few counts. This rearrangement joins TRBV2 to TRBJ1-1; D gene ambiguous. The CDR3 runs to 13 residues. V lost 4 bases and J lost 4, with 10 bases in between. Germline V gene lookup returns CDR1 SNHLY and CDR2 FYNNEI. CDR3 amino acids: CASSVEGGTEAFF. CDR3 nucleotides: TGTGCCAGCAGTGTTGAGGGAGGCACTGAAGCTTTCTTT.

This chain connects TRBV10-2 to TRBJ1-1; possibly TRBD1 for D (5 bases). Germline V gene sequence: CDR1 WSHSY, CDR2 SAAADI. The V end was cut by 4 bases, the J end by 4 bases, with 10 bases between. This CDR3 contains 13 residues. In nucleotides, the CDR3 is TGCGCCAGCAGTGCGGGGGTGAGCACTGAAGCTTTCTTT. It encodes CASSAGVSTEAFF.

The J gene is TRBJ2-1, the V gene TRBV11-2, with TRBD2 identical over 12 bases. The CDR3 covers 16 residues. Trimming at V came to 5 bases and at J to 4 bases, leaving 6 bases not matched to a gene. Germline V lookup: CDR1 SGHAT, CDR2 FQNNGV. The CDR3 DNA is TGTGCCAGCAGCGCTCGACTAGCGGGAGTGTACAATGAGCAGTTCTTC. Translating it yields CASSARLAGVYNEQFF.

The rearrangement joins TRBV7-9 to TRBJ2-7; 11 nucleotides match TRBD2. Germline values: CDR1 SEHNR, CDR2 FQNEAQ (reference sequence). After removal of 5 bases from V and 6 bases from J, the junction contained 12 bases not matched to a gene. The CDR3 length is 16 residues. In DNA, the CDR3 is TGTGCCAGCAGCCAACCTACTAGCGGGAGACGTCCCGAGCAGTACTTC. Protein product: CASSQPTSGRRPEQYF.

The V gene is TRBV9, the J gene TRBJ2-1; 8 bases align to TRBD1. This CDR3 has 15 amino acids. The V gene end was trimmed by 4 bases and the J gene end by 4 bases; junction bases not matched to a gene: 7. From germline, CDR1 is SGDLS and CDR2 YYNGEE. CDR3: CASSLSQGAYNEQFF. The CDR3 region has the DNA TGTGCCAGCAGCCTCTCGCAGGGGGCGTACAATGAGCAGTTCTTC.

The chain couples TRBV11-2 to TRBJ2-5; 8 bases map to TRBD2. CDR1 and CDR2 (germline): SGHAT, FQNNGV. This CDR3 spans 17 amino acids. Germline trimming cut 0 bases from V and 5 bases from J; bases unmatched to any gene: 11. CDR3 region: CASSLDPGGVFWETQYF. CDR3 in DNA: TGTGCCAGCAGCTTAGATCCGGGAGGGGTATTCTGGGAGACCCAGTACTTC.